Sequencing of this TCR beta chain was carried out in a study of Ad26.COV2.S vaccination and SARS-CoV-2 variants. In the case of this clone: No antigen is known for it.

Findings and limits, study-wide: Spike-specific CD8+ and CD4+ T cell responses reportedly showed substantial breadth after vaccination. Vaccinated individuals (as opposed to placebo recipients) had higher spike-specific TCR breadth. The analyses of TCR breadth and depth may have understated the size of total T cell responses. Placebo and vaccine recipients had non-spike TCR breadth that was similar.

Measured with immunoSEQ multiplex PCR; TCRdb has only the in-frame clones, and not every one. Of 300,000 to 450,000 clones in the sample, about 90% were seen once. The CDR3 is 17 amino acids. V was pared by 6 bases and J by 0 bases, with 8 bases of the junction left unmatched. Germline CDR1 is MNHEY and CDR2 is SMNVEV (reference sequence). V usage is TRBV27 and J usage is TRBJ2-6; TRBD1 agrees at 7 bases. Sequencing was performed on peripheral blood, taken after recovery from COVID-19. The source of this sequence is a human donor who had recovered from COVID-19. CDR3 sequence reads: CASRTGQSNSGANVLTF. DNA for the CDR3: TGTGCCAGCAGAACGGGACAGTCGAACTCTGGGGCCAACGTCCTGACTTTC.